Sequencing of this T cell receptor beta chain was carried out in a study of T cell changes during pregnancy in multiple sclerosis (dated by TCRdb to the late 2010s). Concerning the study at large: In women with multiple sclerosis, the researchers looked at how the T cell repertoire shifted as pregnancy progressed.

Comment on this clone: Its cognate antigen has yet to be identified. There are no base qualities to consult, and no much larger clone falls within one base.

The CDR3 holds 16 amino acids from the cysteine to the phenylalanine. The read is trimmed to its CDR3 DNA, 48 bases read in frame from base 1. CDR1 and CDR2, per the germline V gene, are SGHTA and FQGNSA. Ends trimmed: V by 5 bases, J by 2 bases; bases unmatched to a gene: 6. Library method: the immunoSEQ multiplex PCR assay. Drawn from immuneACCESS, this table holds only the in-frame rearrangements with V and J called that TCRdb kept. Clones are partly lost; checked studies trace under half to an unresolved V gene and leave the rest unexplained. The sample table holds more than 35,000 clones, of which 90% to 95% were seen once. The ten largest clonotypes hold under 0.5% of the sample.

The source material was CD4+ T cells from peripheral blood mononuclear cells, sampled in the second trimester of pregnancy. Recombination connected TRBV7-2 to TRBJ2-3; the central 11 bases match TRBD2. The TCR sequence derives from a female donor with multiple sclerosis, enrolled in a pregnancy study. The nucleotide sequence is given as TGTGCCAGCAGCCCTAGACTAGCGGGGTCCACAGATACGCAGTATTTT. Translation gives CASSPRLAGSTDTQYF. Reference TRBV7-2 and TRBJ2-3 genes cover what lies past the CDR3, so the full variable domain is GAGVSQSPSNKVTEKGKDVELRCDPISGHTALYWYRQSLGQGLEFLIYFQGNSAPDKSGLPSDRFSAERTGGSVSTLTIQRTQQEDSAVYLCASSPRLAGSTDTQYFGPGTRLTVL.